This T cell receptor (beta chain) appears in the sequencing data of a study of Tregs in tolerant kidney transplant recipients. Data came from immunoSEQ multiplex PCR; TCRdb stores just in-frame clones and leaves some out. This sample's clone table lists 48,000 or so clones. Germline values: CDR1 KGHSH, CDR2 LQKENI. The V and J ends lost 4 bases and 6 bases respectively, with 22 bases between them. The CDR3 has 16 amino acids. With respect to this clone: Its target is not known. The sequence runs out 3 residues before the end of the CDR3; the remainder is reconstructed from the germline J gene.

Whole-study results and caveats: Activated donor B cell expansion appeared to reveal the most relevant donor-specific TCRbeta repertoire.

The V call is TRBV18, the J call TRBJ2-7; perhaps TRBD2 as D (7 bases). This TCR derives from a human donor who received a combined kidney and bone marrow transplant. Source: CD4+ T cells from blood, taken before the transplant. CDR3 sequence reads: CASSLFGGGGPSEQYF. The part of the CDR3 DNA that was read is TGTGCCAGCTCACTTTTCGGTGGCGGGGGCCCGAGCGAG.